The clone carrying this TCR beta chain was seen repeatedly, ten times or more. Its specificity is unknown. Stated time point: persistent/refractory GD, antithyroid drugs over 5 years with positive TRAb. From RNA extracted from PBMCs, the TCR library was made. Patients met American Thyroid Association criteria for Graves' disease. The CDR3 extends over 17 amino acids. Germline-derived CDR1 and CDR2 are MNHEY and SMNVEV (reference sequence). V lost 5 bases to trimming and J lost 0 bases; unmatched junction nucleotides: 12. This record comes from a study of regulatory T cells in long-lasting Graves disease. Through Arm-PCR of CDR3 regions and iRepertoire HTBI primers, TCR beta libraries were built. TCRdb reprocessed the multiplex PCR reads with MiXCR, giving one entry per CDR3 protein. Of fewer than 400,000 distinct CDR3 sequences listed, around 21% are singletons. Findings and limits, study-wide: Preferential use of TRBV28, TRBJ1-2 and TRBJ2-5 was seen in persistent disease.

The receptor's source is a female donor with Graves disease. Source: peripheral blood mononuclear cells (PBMCs), taken when the disease was refractory, from a patient treated with antithyroid drugs. This sequence joins TRBV27 and TRBJ1-1; 7 bases map to TRBD1. CDR3 loop: CASSRGQAAFMNTEAFF. The CDR3 coding sequence is TGTGCCAGCAGTCGAGGACAGGCCGCCTTTATGAACACTGAAGCTTTCTTT.